The sequence of this T cell receptor (beta chain) was determined in a study of somatic mutations in cytotoxic T cells in rheumatoid arthritis. Clones were sequenced by immunoSEQ multiplex PCR, and TCRdb holds only the in-frame ones, with some missing. The profile shows about 11,000 clones, 70% to 80% of them singletons. Once isolated by positive magnetic bead selection, the CD4+ and CD8+ cells had their purity checked by flow cytometry. The sample holds a few counts of this clone. Per germline, CDR1 SGHDN and CDR2 FVKESK. The CDR3 runs 14 residues. V lost 4 bases to trimming and J lost 10 bases, with 17 bases between them.

Material: CD8+ T cells sorted from blood. V gene TRBV14 combines with J gene TRBJ2-1; tentative D call: TRBD2 (5 bases). This TCR was sampled from an adult with rheumatoid arthritis. The DNA of the CDR3 is TGTGCCAGCAGCCGGGATAGGCTAGCCCTGGAGCAGTTCTTC. Translating it yields CASSRDRLALEQFF. The full variable domain, in which reference TRBV14 and TRBJ2-1 provide the parts outside the CDR3, is EAGVTQFPSHSVIEKGQTVTLRCDPISGHDNLYWYRRVMGKEIKFLLHFVKESKQDESGMPNNRFLAERTGGTYSTLKVQPAELEDSGVYFCASSRDRLALEQFFGPGTRLTVL.